These 10 T cell receptor beta chains originate from one sample sequenced in a study of T cells in Graves' hyperthyroidism and ophthalmopathy. Template material for amplifying TCR beta CDR3 regions consisted of RNA transcripts. HTBI primers were used for first-round RT-PCR of the TCR CDR3. TCRdb analysed the multiplex PCR reads with MiXCR anew, one entry per CDR3 protein. This repertoire shows about 590,000 distinct CDR3 sequences, more than 13% found once; its top ten account for roughly 7.1%. Material: blood. Source of these receptors: a woman aged 18-29 years with Graves' ophthalmopathy.

This clonotype came up a few times. The CDR3 sequence: CASSPARRSYEQYF. The CDR3 DNA is TGTGCCAGTAGCCCGGCACGGCGGTCCTACGAGCAGTACTTC. The chain employs TRBV19 and TRBJ2-7; D is unclear. V was shortened by 6 bases and J by 1 base, with 13 bases between the two germline ends. CDR3 length: 14 residues. CDR1 and CDR2 (germline): LNHDA, SQIVND (reference sequence). The full variable domain, in which reference TRBV19 and TRBJ2-7 provide the parts outside the CDR3, is DGGITQSPKYLFRKEGQNVTLSCEQNLNHDAMYWYRQDPGQGLRLIYYSQIVNDFQKGDIAEGYSVSREKKESFPLTVTSAQKNPTAFYLCASSPARRSYEQYFGPGTRLTVT.

This clonotype was seen only a few times. The gene calls are TRBV6-5 and TRBJ2-2, with 8 bases fitting TRBD2. CDR3 length: 18 amino acids. Germline trimming cut 0 bases from V and 7 bases from J; bases unmatched to any gene: 13. Per germline, CDR1 MNHEY and CDR2 SVGAGI. The CDR3 region has the DNA TGTGCCAGCAGTTACTCGTTGCCGGTAGCGGGAAAGGTCGGGGAGCTGTTTTTT. Encoded protein: CASSYSLPVAGKVGELFF.

In this sample, this clonotype turned up many times. The chain is built from TRBV27 and TRBJ2-1, with a weak D call TRBD2 (5 bases). The CDR3 length is 15 residues. The V and J ends lost 2 bases and 8 bases respectively, with 16 bases between them. Germline CDR1 reads MNHEY; CDR2 reads SMNVEV (reference sequence). DNA of the CDR3: TGTGCCAGCAGTTTAGTATCGGGATTTTTCTATGAGCAGTTCTTC. This encodes CASSLVSGFFYEQFF.

This clonotype has a handful of counts. J is TRBJ1-1 and V is TRBV5-5, with D unclear. The germline V and J ends were trimmed by 1 base and 5 bases, with 12 bases remaining between them. The CDR3 loop spans 14 amino acids. The germline V gene encodes CDR1 SGHKS and CDR2 YYEKEE (reference sequence). The CDR3 reads CASSLLREGTEAFF. In DNA, the CDR3 is TGTGCCAGCAGCTTGTTGAGGGAGGGAACTGAAGCTTTCTTT.

About this clonotype itself: Germline and junction disagree at one end, which may indicate a read error. This rearrangement joins TRBV12-3 or TRBV12-4 to TRBJ2-1; 9 bases align to TRBD2. CDR3 length equals 15 residues. This CDR3 is CASSLGLAGYNEQSF. Here the CDR3 DNA reads TGTGCCAGCAGTTTAGGCCTAGCGGGGTACAATGAGCAGTCCTTC.

This chain uses TRBV7-9 with TRBJ2-7, with TRBD2 matching 13 bases. The CDR3 spans 19 residues. CDR1 is SEHNR and CDR2 is FQNEAQ in the germline V gene (reference sequence). V shed 0 bases and J 2 bases; nucleotides not matched to a gene: 10. CDR3 DNA sequence: TGTGCCAGCAGCTTAGCTGGCCCCTTGGGACTAGCGGGGCCCTACGAGCAGTACTTC. This sequence encodes CASSLAGPLGLAGPYEQYF.

This clonotype was recorded many times. The chain couples TRBV28 to TRBJ2-3; 10 positions agree with TRBD2. CDR3 length equals 16 residues. CDR1 is MDHEN and CDR2 is SYDVKM in the germline V gene. J gave up 1 base and V 7 bases, and 8 bases lay outside the gene matches. Here the CDR3 reads CASIPWTSGGTDTQYF. In nucleotides, the CDR3 is TGTGCCAGCATCCCTTGGACTAGCGGAGGCACAGATACGCAGTATTTT. Complete variable domain (other parts from reference TRBV28 and TRBJ2-3): DVKVTQSSRYLVKRTGEKVFLECVQDMDHENMFWYRQDPGLGLRLIYFSYDVKMKEKGDIPEGYSVSREKKERFSLILESASTNQTSMYLCASIPWTSGGTDTQYFGPGTRLTVL.

A remark on this clonotype: A read error is possible here, since a much larger clone lies one base away. The chain has TRBV27 and TRBJ2-4; perhaps TRBD2 as D (6 bases). This CDR3 is built from 18 residues. Germline V gene sequence: CDR1 MNHEY, CDR2 SMNVEV (reference sequence). V lost 6 bases to trimming and J lost 6 bases, with 27 bases between them. The chain's CDR3 is CASSQGSRVSGDGNIQYF. DNA for the CDR3: TGTGCCAGCAGCCAAGGCTCCCGTGTCTCGGGAGATGGAAACATTCAGTACTTC.

This clonotype was counted ten times or more. This chain connects TRBV3-1 to TRBJ2-3; tentatively, D is TRBD2 (5 bases). Per the germline V gene, CDR1 is LGHDT and CDR2 is YNNKEL (reference sequence). The CDR3 totals 14 residues. Trimming took 0 bases from V and 8 from J, leaving 12 bases between them. The DNA for the CDR3 is TGTGCCAGCAGCCAAGATGGTAACAGCGGTACGCAGTATTTT. Translated: CASSQDGNSGTQYF.

This clonotype was detected many times. V usage is TRBV6-1 and J usage is TRBJ1-5, with D perhaps matching TRBD1 (6 bases). The V end lost 8 bases, the J end lost 1 base, and 15 bases lay between the germline ends. Germline V gene data show CDR1 as MNHNS and CDR2 as SASEGT. CDR3 size: 15 residues. The CDR3 is CASPPTDRSNQPQHF. The DNA for the CDR3 is TGTGCCAGCCCGCCAACCGACAGGAGCAATCAGCCCCAGCATTTT.